This T cell receptor (beta chain) was captured by sequencing in a study of T-cell reconstitution after alpha-beta-depleted transplantation in children. General study findings and limits: When one year had passed after transplant, most T-cell counts and diversity came from newly produced T cells. Certain patients had high TCRbeta diversity at day 60, and it came from recipient T cells and thymic progenitors that survived.

The junction had 4 bases not matched to a gene; V was cut back by 3 bases and J by 1 base. This CDR3 has 16 amino acids. From germline, CDR1 is KGHDR and CDR2 SFDVKD. This sample's TCRbeta library carried unique molecular identifier barcodes. TCRdb passed the PCR reads through MiXCR, listing each CDR3 protein once. The top ten clones hold just under 7.5% of a sample with a few hundred thousand distinct CDR3 sequences, over 9% of them seen once. This clonotype has a count of ten or more. What it binds is unknown. The chain recombines TRBV24-1 with TRBJ2-2, with 7 bases fitting TRBD1. The clonotype comes from a boy younger than two with acute myeloid leukemia, due to receive a stem cell transplant. Sequenced material: PBMCs, taken before TCRalphabeta/CD19-depleted stem cell transplant. The DNA of the CDR3 is TGTGCCACCAGTGATCCAGGGGGATGGAACACCGGGGAGCTGTTTTTT. It encodes CATSDPGGWNTGELFF.